This T cell receptor beta chain was sequenced for a study of blood T cells in healthy people across ages. For the second PCR, which ran for 7 to 11 cycles, a sample-barcoded 5' primer and a J-beta primer mix were used. TCRdb redid the calling of the 5' RACE reads with MiXCR, one entry per CDR3 protein. The sample yields around 820,000 distinct CDR3 sequences, roughly 25% seen once. Study results and limitations: Greater diversity and more naive CD4+ cells were seen in long-lived donors than in aged donors.

PBMCs were isolated at a quantity of at least 6.5 million per sample. Note on this clonotype: Its cognate antigen is unknown.

Germline values: CDR1 SGHTA, CDR2 FQGTGA. CDR3 length: 15 amino acids. These records were also assigned to another study, of T cells of mothers and their children. From that report: Amplification in the second PCR used the M1S primer, which added sample barcodes and 2-4 random nucleotides. Per mother, over 8 million TCR beta CDR3 reads were obtained; per child, around 2.9 million.

The TCR originated in a boy under 18 in good health. The chain joins TRBV7-3 to TRBJ2-5; 13 bases line up with TRBD2. The J call may be mistaken, given a closer DNA end match to TRBJ2-1. The sample consisted of blood. In nucleotides, the CDR3 is TGTGCCAGCAGCTCGGGACTAGCGGGGTGGCGTAGGCAGTTCTTC. Protein: CASSSGLAGWRRQFF.